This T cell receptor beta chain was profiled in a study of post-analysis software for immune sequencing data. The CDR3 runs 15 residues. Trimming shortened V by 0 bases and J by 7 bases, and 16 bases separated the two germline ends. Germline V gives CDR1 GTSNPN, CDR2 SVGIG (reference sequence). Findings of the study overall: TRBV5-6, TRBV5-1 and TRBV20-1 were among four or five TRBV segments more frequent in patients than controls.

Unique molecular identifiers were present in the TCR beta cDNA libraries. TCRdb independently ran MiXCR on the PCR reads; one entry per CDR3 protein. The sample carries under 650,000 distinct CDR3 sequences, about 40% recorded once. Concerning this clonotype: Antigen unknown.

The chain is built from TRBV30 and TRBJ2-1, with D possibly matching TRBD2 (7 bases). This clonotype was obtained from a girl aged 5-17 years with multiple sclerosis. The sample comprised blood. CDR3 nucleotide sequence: TGTGCCTGGAGTGTAGGGGGAGGGCCTAAGAATGAGCAGTTCTTC. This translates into CAWSVGGGPKNEQFF.